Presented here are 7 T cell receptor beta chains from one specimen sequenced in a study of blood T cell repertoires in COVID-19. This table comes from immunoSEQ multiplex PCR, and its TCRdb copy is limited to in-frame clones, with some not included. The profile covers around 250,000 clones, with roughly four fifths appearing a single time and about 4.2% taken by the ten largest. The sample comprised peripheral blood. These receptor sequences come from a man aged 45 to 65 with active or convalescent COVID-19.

CDR3 DNA: TGTGCCAGCAGCTTTGGTCGTGGGACACCCCTCGCGAACACTGAAGCTTTCTTT. Its protein product is CASSFGRGTPLANTEAFF. This chain connects TRBV13 to TRBJ1-1; perhaps TRBD1 as D (6 bases). Germline CDR1 PRHDT, CDR2 FYEKMQ (reference sequence). There are 18 residues in the CDR3. Trimming took 3 bases from V and 1 from J, leaving 21 bases between them.

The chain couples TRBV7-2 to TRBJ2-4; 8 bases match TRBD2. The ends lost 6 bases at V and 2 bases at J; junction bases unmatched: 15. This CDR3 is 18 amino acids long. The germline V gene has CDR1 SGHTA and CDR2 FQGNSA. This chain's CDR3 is CASSSLPMAGGSKNIQYF. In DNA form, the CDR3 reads TGTGCCAGCAGTTCCCTTCCGATGGCGGGGGGATCCAAAAACATTCAGTACTTC.

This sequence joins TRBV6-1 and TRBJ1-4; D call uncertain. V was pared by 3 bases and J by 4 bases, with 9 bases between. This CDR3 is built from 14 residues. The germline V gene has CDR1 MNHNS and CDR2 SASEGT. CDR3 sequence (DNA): TGTGCCAGCAGTGATGCGGGCATTAATGAAAAACTGTTTTTT. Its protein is CASSDAGINEKLFF.

DNA for the CDR3: TGTGCCTGGATTGGTGGGTCTAGCTTACACAACGTCCTGACTTTC. Its protein product is CAWIGGSSLHNVLTF. V is TRBV30 and J is TRBJ2-6; tentative D call: TRBD2 (5 bases). There are 15 residues in the CDR3. V shed 4 bases and J shed 9 bases, with 19 bases lying between them. Looked up from germline, CDR1 is GTSNPN and CDR2 is SVGIG (reference sequence).

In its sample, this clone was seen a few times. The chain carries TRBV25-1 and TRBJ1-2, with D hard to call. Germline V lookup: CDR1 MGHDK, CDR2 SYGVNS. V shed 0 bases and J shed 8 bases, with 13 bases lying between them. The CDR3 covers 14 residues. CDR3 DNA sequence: TGTGCCAGCAGTGAATATGTCTCCGGAGGGGGCTACACCTTC. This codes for CASSEYVSGGGYTF.

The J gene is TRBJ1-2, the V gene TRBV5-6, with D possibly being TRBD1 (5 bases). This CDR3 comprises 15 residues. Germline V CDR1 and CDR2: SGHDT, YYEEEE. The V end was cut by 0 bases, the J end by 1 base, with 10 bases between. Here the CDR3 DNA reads TGTGCCAGCAGCTTGGCGGGGGGACTTAACTATGGCTACACCTTC. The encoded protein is CASSLAGGLNYGYTF.

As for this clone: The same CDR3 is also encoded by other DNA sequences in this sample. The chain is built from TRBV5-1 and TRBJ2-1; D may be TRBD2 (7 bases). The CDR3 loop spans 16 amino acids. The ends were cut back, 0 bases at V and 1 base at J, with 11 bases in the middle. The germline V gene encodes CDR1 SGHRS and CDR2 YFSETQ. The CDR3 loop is CASSLGGGASYNEQFF. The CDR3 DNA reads TGCGCCAGCAGCTTGGGAGGGGGGGCATCCTACAATGAGCAGTTCTTC.